Below are 28 T cell receptor beta chains sequenced from a single sample in a study of Ad26.COV2.S vaccination and SARS-CoV-2 variants. Sequencing used immunoSEQ multiplex PCR; TCRdb keeps in-frame clones, though not all of them. The repertoire has about 350,000 clones, 80% to 90% of them found once; the top ten carry approximately 11%. As to treatment: 19 received Ad26.COV2.S at low or high dose, single or two shots; roughly five received placebo; per-sample allocation not given. After the first vaccine or placebo injection, samples were drawn on day 63. This specimen consisted of peripheral blood, obtained in a trial of Ad26.COV2.S vaccine versus placebo. The source of these receptors is a person between 18 and 60 years old who received the Ad26.COV2.S COVID-19 vaccine or a placebo.

The chain employs TRBV21-1 and TRBJ2-1; TRBD1, as called in the table, went unchecked against the DNA. TRBV21-1 is tagged as a pseudogene. The CDR3 has 17 residues. CDR3 bases: TGTGCCAGCAGCGAAAGGGGCTACAGGGCCGGCCACAATGAGCAGTTCTTC. Amino acids: CASSERGYRAGHNEQFF.

This clone was seen a handful of times. The rearrangement links TRBV6-2 or TRBV6-3 to TRBJ1-5; D is unclear. Germline V lookup: CDR1 MNHEY, CDR2 SVGEGT. The V end lost 4 bases, the J end lost 0 bases, and 10 bases lay between the germline ends. The CDR3 consists of 15 residues. CDR3 DNA: TGTGCCAGCAGTTCGGGAGATGCTAGCAATCAGCCCCAGCATTTT. This codes for CASSSGDASNQPQHF.

This clone was seen a single time. Written as DNA, the CDR3 is TGTGCCAGCAGCTCAGTTCCGGGACTAGGGAGAGAAAATGAGCAGTTCTTC. Translation: CASSSVPGLGRENEQFF. The chain uses TRBV7-9 and TRBJ2-1, with 8 bases that match TRBD2. CDR1 SEHNR and CDR2 FQNEAQ come from the germline V gene (reference sequence). Germline trimming cut 4 bases from V and 7 bases from J; bases unmatched to any gene: 15. This CDR3 is built from 17 residues.

V and J are TRBV23-1 and TRBJ2-7, with 13 bases that match TRBD2. TRBV23-1 is annotated as an ORF whose role is uncertain. V shed 0 bases, J shed 0 bases, and the junction held 8 bases outside the gene matches. The CDR3 length is 19 residues. The CDR3 DNA reads as TGCGCCAGCAGTCAATCCACGGGACTAGCGGGGAAAAGCTCCTACGAGCAGTACTTC. This codes for CASSQSTGLAGKSSYEQYF.

V is TRBV5-4 and J is TRBJ1-6; 7 bases map to TRBD1. The CDR3 runs 15 residues. Per germline, CDR1 SGHNT and CDR2 YYREEE (reference sequence). The trim removed 0 bases at V and 7 bases at J, leaving 4 bases unmatched. This chain's CDR3 is CASSLAGTENSPLHF. DNA for the CDR3: TGTGCCAGCAGCTTGGCCGGGACAGAGAATTCACCCCTCCACTTT. The whole variable domain, filled in from reference TRBV5-4 and TRBJ1-6, reads ETGVTQSPTHLIKTRGQQVTLRCSSQSGHNTVSWYQQALGQGPQFIFQYYREEENGRGNFPPRFSGLQFPNYSSELNVNALELDDSALYLCASSLAGTENSPLHFGNGTRLTVT.

CDR3 DNA sequence: TGTGCCAGCAGCTCGATGACGGACTCCTACGAGCAGTACTTC. Translated: CASSSMTDSYEQYF. The J gene is TRBJ2-7, the V gene TRBV7-9; D is unclear. CDR1 is SEHNR, CDR2 FQNEAQ, per germline (reference sequence). The CDR3 covers 14 residues. Between the trimmed V and J ends, which lost 4 bases and 0 bases, there was a span of 10 bases.

The V call is TRBV11-2, the J call TRBJ1-6, with D hard to call. Germline V gene lookup returns CDR1 SGHAT and CDR2 FQNNGV. This CDR3 has 11 amino acids. The V and J ends lost 4 bases and 6 bases respectively, with 1 base between them. DNA of the CDR3: TGTGCCAGCAGCTCTAATTCACCCCTCCACTTT. Protein: CASSSNSPLHF.

The chain combines TRBV28 with TRBJ2-1, with D perhaps TRBD2 (6 bases). Trimming left V 6 bases short and J 5 bases short, with 17 bases between. Germline V gene data show CDR1 as MDHEN and CDR2 as SYDVKM. There are 15 residues in the CDR3. The CDR3, as DNA: TGTGCCAGCAGAAGGGCGGAGGGCTTACACAATGAGCAGTTCTTC. Translating it yields CASRRAEGLHNEQFF.

This chain uses TRBV6-5 with TRBJ1-2; D remains ambiguous. V shed 5 bases and J shed 3 bases, with 7 bases lying between them. The CDR3 consists of 12 residues. CDR1 is MNHEY and CDR2 is SVGAGI in the germline V gene. CDR3 sequence: CASSPEHYGYTF. The CDR3, as DNA: TGTGCCAGCAGTCCGGAGCACTATGGCTACACCTTC.

The CDR3 spells CASSSGPFGADTQYF. The CDR3 DNA reads as TGTGCCAGCAGCTCTGGACCATTCGGAGCAGATACGCAGTATTTT. This chain joins TRBV7-2 and TRBJ2-3, with D uncertain. V dropped 4 bases and J dropped 4 bases, with 15 bases sitting between them. The CDR3 is made up of 15 amino acids. The germline V gene encodes CDR1 SGHTA and CDR2 FQGNSA.

This clone was recorded only once. J is TRBJ1-5 and V is TRBV27; no firm D call. Trimming took 8 bases from V and 7 from J, leaving 12 bases between them. The germline V gene has CDR1 MNHEY and CDR2 SMNVEV (reference sequence). CDR3 length equals 12 residues. The DNA of the CDR3 is TGTGCCAGCGGCTGGGGTTTCCAGCCCCAGCATTTT. Translated, it gives CASGWGFQPQHF.

The V and J genes are TRBV7-9 and TRBJ2-1; 7 bases are a match to TRBD1. Germline CDR1 is SEHNR and CDR2 is FQNEAQ (reference sequence). V was clipped by 2 bases and J by 8 bases; unmatched bases: 6. The CDR3 sequence is 14 residues long. This chain's CDR3 is CASSLPTGLDEQFF. Written as DNA, the CDR3 is TGTGCCAGCAGCTTACCGACAGGGTTGGATGAGCAGTTCTTC. The variable domain in full, completed from reference TRBV7-9 and TRBJ2-1, reads DTGVSQNPRHKITKRGQNVTFRCDPISEHNRLYWYRQTLGQGPEFLTYFQNEAQLEKSRLLSDRFSAERPKGSFSTLEIQRTEQGDSAMYLCASSLPTGLDEQFFGPGTRLTVL.

The chain employs TRBV5-4 and TRBJ2-1; 12 nucleotides line up with TRBD2. After removal of 10 bases from V and 6 bases from J, the junction contained 14 bases not matched to a gene. The CDR3 length is 16 residues. CDR1 SGHNT and CDR2 YYREEE come from the germline V gene (reference sequence). This chain's CDR3 is CAQGIAGLAGTNEQFF. CDR3 nucleotides: TGTGCCCAGGGGATTGCAGGACTAGCGGGGACCAATGAGCAGTTCTTC.

The chain combines TRBV7-2 with TRBJ2-2; 12 nucleotides align to TRBD2. J gave up 6 bases and V 5 bases, and 7 bases lay outside the gene matches. The CDR3 sequence is 16 residues long. Germline CDR1 SGHTA, CDR2 FQGNSA. The CDR3 sequence is CASSPSSGGEAGELFF. CDR3 nucleotides: TGTGCCAGCAGCCCTTCTAGCGGGGGGGAGGCCGGGGAGCTGTTTTTT.

The chain joins TRBV4-3 to TRBJ2-2; no firm D call. V lost 4 bases and J 4 bases, leaving 13 bases between the germline ends. The CDR3 has 15 residues. Germline V gene sequence: CDR1 LGHNA, CDR2 YSLEER. The CDR3 protein is CASSRVSVATGELFF. The DNA for the CDR3 is TGCGCCAGCAGCCGGGTGTCGGTGGCCACCGGGGAGCTGTTTTTT.

J is TRBJ2-7 and V is TRBV5-1, with a weak D call TRBD1 (6 bases). Germline V gives CDR1 SGHRS, CDR2 YFSETQ. The CDR3 loop spans 15 amino acids. V lost 0 bases, J lost 2 bases, and 12 bases lay in between. As DNA, the CDR3 is TGCGCCAGCAGCTTGGCCGGGACAAGTCCCTACGAGCAGTACTTC. Translated: CASSLAGTSPYEQYF.

This clone was observed a single time. CDR3 protein: CAISDGRQGNEAFF. In DNA, the CDR3 is TGTGCCATCAGTGACGGCCGACAGGGGAATGAAGCTTTCTTT. The V and J genes are TRBV10-3 and TRBJ1-1; 8 bases fit TRBD1. The germline V gene has CDR1 ENHRY and CDR2 SYGVKD. This CDR3 spans 14 amino acids. With V trimmed by 3 bases and J by 7 bases, 7 bases remained unmatched.

This clone was detected a few times. This chain uses TRBV7-2 with TRBJ1-5; 9 bases align to TRBD1. The CDR3 contains 15 residues. Germline values: CDR1 SGHTA, CDR2 FQGNSA. Losses at the gene ends were 5 bases for V and 4 bases for J; bases not matched to a gene: 6. CDR3 amino acids: CASSKGTGQNQPQHF. The CDR3 DNA reads as TGTGCCAGCAGCAAAGGGACAGGGCAGAATCAGCCCCAGCATTTT.

The chain recombines TRBV30 with TRBJ1-1, with a possible D match to TRBD1 (5 bases). CDR1 is GTSNPN, CDR2 SVGIG, per germline (reference sequence). This CDR3 contains 13 residues. The V end lost 0 bases, the J end lost 4 bases, and 9 bases lay between the germline ends. In DNA form, the CDR3 reads TGTGCCTGGAGTGTATACAGGAGCACTGAAGCTTTCTTT. Encoded protein: CAWSVYRSTEAFF.

This rearrangement joins TRBV10-3 to TRBJ1-1, with no clear D. CDR1 and CDR2 from the germline V gene are ENHRY and SYGVKD. The CDR3 length is 15 residues. V was trimmed by 6 bases and J by 1 base, leaving 15 bases between them. The CDR3 loop is CAISSLDGRNTEAFF. CDR3 in DNA: TGTGCCATCAGCTCCCTGGATGGCAGGAACACTGAAGCTTTCTTT.

This sequence joins TRBV5-5 and TRBJ1-2; 7 bases are shared with TRBD1. Germline CDR1 reads SGHKS; CDR2 reads YYEKEE (reference sequence). Germline trimming cut 4 bases from V and 2 bases from J; bases unmatched to any gene: 20. The length of the CDR3 is 19 residues. The CDR3 DNA is TGTGCCAGCAGCGGTAGGACAGGATTGTCGATTAATAGGAACTATGGCTACACCTTC. Protein: CASSGRTGLSINRNYGYTF.

J is TRBJ1-6 and V is TRBV2; maybe TRBD1 (6 bases). This CDR3 has 17 residues. Germline V lookup: CDR1 SNHLY, CDR2 FYNNEI. Trimming removed 7 bases from V and 6 bases from J, with 22 bases in between. CDR3 coding DNA: TGTGCCAGCACTATGCCCGGGGGGCATGTCTCTAATTCACCCCTCCACTTT. It is translated as CASTMPGGHVSNSPLHF. The full variable domain, its missing parts supplied by reference TRBV2 and TRBJ1-6, is EPEVTQTPSHQVTQMGQEVILRCVPISNHLYFYWYRQILGQKVEFLVSFYNNEISEKSEIFDDQFSVERPDGSNFTLKIRSTKLEDSAMYFCASTMPGGHVSNSPLHFGNGTRLTVT.

The J gene is TRBJ1-2, the V gene TRBV28; D is unresolved. CDR3 length: 11 amino acids. Trimming removed 6 bases at V and 5 bases at J, with 7 bases between. Per the germline V gene, CDR1 is MDHEN and CDR2 is SYDVKM. The CDR3 sequence is CASSSGYGYTF. DNA of the CDR3: TGTGCCAGCAGCTCGGGGTATGGCTACACCTTC.

The chain recombines TRBV11-2 with TRBJ1-3, with a tentative D call TRBD1 (5 bases). V lost 7 bases and J lost 0, with 10 bases in between. CDR1 is SGHAT and CDR2 is FQNNGV in the germline V gene. The length of the CDR3 is 14 residues. The CDR3 spells CASKQGISGNTIYF. The CDR3 region has the DNA TGTGCCAGCAAGCAGGGTATCTCTGGAAACACCATATATTTT. Full variable domain (remainder filled in from reference TRBV11-2 and TRBJ1-3): EAGVAQSPRYKIIEKRQSVAFWCNPISGHATLYWYQQILGQGPKLLIQFQNNGVVDDSQLPKDRFSAERLKGVDSTLKIQPAKLEDSAVYLCASKQGISGNTIYFGEGSWLTVV.

The V call is TRBV4-1, the J call TRBJ1-6; D is undetermined. The CDR3 length is 12 residues. The V gene lost 1 base and the J gene lost 13 bases, with 8 bases spanning the gap. CDR1 and CDR2 (germline): MGHRA, YSYEKL. The CDR3 nucleotides read TGCGCCAGCAGCCAAGGGATCTACCCCCTCCACTTT. Translation: CASSQGIYPLHF.

V usage is TRBV5-4 and J usage is TRBJ2-5; no firm D call. V gave up 0 bases and J gave up 5 bases, with 11 bases separating them. The CDR3 spans 14 residues. Germline values: CDR1 SGHNT, CDR2 YYREEE (reference sequence). CDR3 sequence: CASSLDILGETQYF. Written as DNA, the CDR3 is TGTGCCAGCAGCTTGGACATATTGGGGGAGACCCAGTACTTC.

This clone was seen ten or more times. The chain couples TRBV27 to TRBJ1-5, with D tentatively TRBD1 (5 bases). The CDR3 contains 13 residues. With 6 bases removed from V and 7 bases from J, the gap between germline ends came to 13 bases. Germline assignment: CDR1 MNHEY and CDR2 SMNVEV (reference sequence). The CDR3 sequence: CASRGAGWQPQHF. The CDR3 DNA follows: TGTGCCAGCAGAGGGGCAGGGTGGCAGCCCCAGCATTTT.

The chain uses TRBV7-9 and TRBJ2-4, with no clear D. V was trimmed by 7 bases and J by 7 bases, leaving 14 bases between them. The CDR3 runs to 13 residues. CDR1 SEHNR and CDR2 FQNEAQ come from the germline V gene (reference sequence). CDR3 loop: CASTPVSLNIQYF. CDR3 sequence (DNA): TGTGCCAGCACCCCTGTTAGTTTGAACATTCAGTACTTC.